This passage covers 11 T cell receptor beta chains from one sample sequenced in a study of blood T cells in healthy people across ages. A sample-barcoded 5' primer and a J-beta primer mix were used in a second PCR of roughly 7 to 11 cycles. A single record per CDR3 protein comes from TCRdb applying MiXCR to the 5' RACE reads. The table records more than 750,000 distinct CDR3 sequences, about 29% of them present only once. This same sample was also part of a study on T cells of mothers and their children.

Sequenced sample: blood. The receptor source for this set is a woman aged 40 to 50 in good health.

The genes are TRBV5-1 and TRBJ2-5, with 12 nucleotides matching TRBD2. The CDR3 is 18 amino acids. Germline V gene lookup returns CDR1 SGHRS and CDR2 YFSETQ. Trimming took 2 bases from V and 10 from J; bases not matched to a gene: 18. The CDR3 sequence is CASSFSLAGGPDYDGQYF. In nucleotides, the CDR3 is TGCGCCAGCAGCTTCTCTCTAGCGGGGGGGCCCGACTACGATGGCCAGTACTTC. The complete variable domain, with remaining parts taken from reference TRBV5-1 and TRBJ2-5, reads KAGVTQTPRYLIKTRGQQVTLSCSPISGHRSVSWYQQTPGQGLQFLFEYFSETQRNKGNFPGRFSGRQFSNSRSEMNVSTLELGDSALYLCASSFSLAGGPDYDGQYFGPGTRLLVL.

The chain recombines TRBV6-5 with TRBJ2-7; 9 nucleotides align to TRBD1. Germline V CDR1 and CDR2: MNHEY, SVGAGI. The CDR3 runs to 15 residues. Trimming at V came to 0 bases and at J to 5 bases, leaving 5 bases not matched to a gene. For the CDR3, the DNA is TGTGCCAGCAGTTACTCAGACAGGGGGTTAAACGAGCAGTACTTC. Translated, it gives CASSYSDRGLNEQYF.

A remark on this clonotype: The junction shows a germline mismatch at one end, possibly a read error. V gene TRBV18 combines with J gene TRBJ1-6, with a possible D match to TRBD1 (5 bases). Germline V gene lookup returns CDR1 KGHSH and CDR2 LQKENI. The CDR3 is made up of 16 amino acids. The CDR3 DNA reads TGTGCCAGCTGTTACCAGCACGGGGGAGGGAATTCGCCCCTCCACTTT. Residues: CASCYQHGGGNSPLHF.

The chain carries TRBV6-6 and TRBJ1-2, with 10 bases fitting TRBD1. CDR3 length equals 16 residues. The ends lost 0 bases at V and 5 bases at J; junction bases unmatched: 6. Germline values: CDR1 MNHNY, CDR2 SVGAGI (reference sequence). The CDR3 nucleotides read TGTGCCAGCAGTTACTCTTGGGACAGGGGAGGATATGGCTACACCTTC. As protein: CASSYSWDRGGYGYTF.

This clonotype occurred once. A read error may explain this, as a much larger clone is one base away. Written as DNA, the CDR3 is TGTGCCAGCAGCTTAGATGGTACGGACTATGGCTACACCTTC. It is translated as CASSLDGTDYGYTF. V usage is TRBV11-2 and J usage is TRBJ1-2, with D hard to call. Between the trimmed V and J ends, which lost 0 bases and 3 bases, there was a span of 8 bases. Germline values: CDR1 SGHAT, CDR2 FQNNGV. The CDR3 contains 14 residues.

The rearrangement links TRBV7-2 to TRBJ2-5; 12 bases are a match to TRBD2. V lost 4 bases to trimming and J lost 2 bases; unmatched junction nucleotides: 11. Germline V gene data show CDR1 as SGHTA and CDR2 as FQGNSA. This CDR3 contains 18 residues. CDR3 bases: TGTGCCAGCAGCTCAGCGTACGTGACTAGCGGGGGTCAAGAGACCCAGTACTTC. It yields the protein CASSSAYVTSGGQETQYF.

The V gene is TRBV21-1, the J gene TRBJ2-4; no check of the table's D call, TRBD2, against the DNA was made. The assigned J gene may be wrong: the sequence end matches TRBJ2-7 better. TRBV21-1 is a pseudogene. CDR3 length: 14 amino acids. The CDR3 reads CASSKSRGGDEQYF. For the CDR3, the DNA is TGTGCCAGCAGCAAATCCAGGGGAGGGGACGAGCAGTACTTC.

This clonotype appeared a few times. At one end, the junction sequence differs from germline, possibly due to a read error. The genes are TRBV29-1 and TRBJ1-4; D gene ambiguous. The germline gives CDR1 SQVTM, CDR2 ANQGSEA. The CDR3 contains 14 residues. In nucleotides, the CDR3 is TGCAGCGTTGTCACAGACCAGCCTAATGAAAAACGGTTTTTT. Amino acids: CSVVTDQPNEKRFF. Drawing the rest from reference TRBV29-1 and TRBJ1-4, the complete variable domain is SAVISQKPSRDICQRGTSLTIQCQVDSQVTMMFWYRQQPGQSLTLIATANQGSEATYESGFVIDKFPISRPNLTFSTLTVSNMSPEDSSIYLCSVVTDQPNEKRFFGSGTQLSVL.

This chain connects TRBV4-2 to TRBJ2-7; D may correspond to TRBD1 or TRBD2 (6 bases each). CDR3 length: 15 amino acids. Trimming pared 1 base from V and 2 bases from J, leaving 12 bases between. Germline V gene lookup returns CDR1 LGHNA and CDR2 YNFKEQ. The CDR3 reads CASSQGGARTYEQYF. Here the CDR3 DNA reads TGTGCCAGCAGCCAAGGGGGGGCCAGGACCTACGAGCAGTACTTC.

The chain is built from TRBV23-1 and TRBJ1-2; the D gene is possibly TRBD1 (5 bases). TRBV23-1 is an ORF, and what it does is uncertain. The CDR3 runs 16 residues. With 4 bases removed from V and 3 bases from J, the gap between germline ends came to 18 bases. DNA for the CDR3: TGCGCCAGCAGTCGCCTTTGGGCCAGAGGGGACTATGGCTACACCTTC. Protein product: CASSRLWARGDYGYTF.

As to this clonotype: A much larger clone is a single base away; this may be a read error. The V call is TRBV18, the J call TRBJ2-4; 7 nucleotides agree with TRBD1. The V gene's germline CDR1 is KGHSH and CDR2 LQKENI. The CDR3 length is 14 residues. V lost 2 bases, J lost 13 bases, and 11 bases stayed unmatched. The CDR3 bases are TGTGCCAGCTCACCAGGAAGACAGGGCAATGAGCAGTACTTC. Its protein product is CASSPGRQGNEQYF.